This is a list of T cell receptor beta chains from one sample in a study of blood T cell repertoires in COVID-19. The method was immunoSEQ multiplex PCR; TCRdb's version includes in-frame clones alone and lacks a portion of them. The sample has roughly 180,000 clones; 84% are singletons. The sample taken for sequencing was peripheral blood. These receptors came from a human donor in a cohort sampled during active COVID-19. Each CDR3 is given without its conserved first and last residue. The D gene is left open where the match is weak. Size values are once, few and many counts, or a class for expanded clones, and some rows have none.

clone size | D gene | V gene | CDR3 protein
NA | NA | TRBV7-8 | ASSLAEDRHMNTEAF
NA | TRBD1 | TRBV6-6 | AAKRQGDEKLF
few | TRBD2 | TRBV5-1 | ASSFTSGNEQF
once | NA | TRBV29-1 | SVERFNREAF
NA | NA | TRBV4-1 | ASSQSLRGSSYEQY
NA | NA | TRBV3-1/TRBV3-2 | ASSSEWGIATEAF
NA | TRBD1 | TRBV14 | ASSSTGTVNTGELF
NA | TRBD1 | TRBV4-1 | ASSQVGQANTGELF
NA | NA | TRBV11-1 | ASSTSPWPQEGEQY
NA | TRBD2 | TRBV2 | ASTKMGLADLNEQF
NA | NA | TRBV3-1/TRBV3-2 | ASSHVRTRIETQY
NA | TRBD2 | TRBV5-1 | ASSLGLAGVAGDTGELF
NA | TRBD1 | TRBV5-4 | ASSRRGQGNYGYT
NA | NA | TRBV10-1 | ASSLGLGMAF
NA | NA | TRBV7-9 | ASSLVLGNTEAF
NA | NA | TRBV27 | ASSSRGLEQY
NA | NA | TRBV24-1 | ANLNGGYEQY
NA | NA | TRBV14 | ASSLERGSWSGYT
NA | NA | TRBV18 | ASWTTGASSYNEQF
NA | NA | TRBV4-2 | ASGGVQETQY
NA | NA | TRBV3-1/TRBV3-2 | ASSQDLWRGNEQF
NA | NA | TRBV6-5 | ASSRTNNYGYT
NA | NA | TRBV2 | ASSVPEKETQY
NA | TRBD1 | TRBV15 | ATSRAGGGYSNQPQH
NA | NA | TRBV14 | ASSRRDIGYT
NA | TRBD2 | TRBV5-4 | ASSSLPGLGNEQY
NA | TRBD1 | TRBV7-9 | ASSLRSQGVQY
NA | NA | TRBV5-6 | ASSDGTNLHQPQH
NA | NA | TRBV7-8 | ASSLSVLGAEAF
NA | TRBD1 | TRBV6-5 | ASFGQGADEQF
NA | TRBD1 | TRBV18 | ASSPRQLNRGTGEKLF
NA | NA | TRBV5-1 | ASSLGTPGQTADTQY
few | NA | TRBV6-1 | ASSELRGRTEAF
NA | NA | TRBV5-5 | ASSSGHPYGYT
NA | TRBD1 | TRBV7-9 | ASSLGSQGDEQY
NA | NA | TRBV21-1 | ASSKWSGKPVQGCTEAF
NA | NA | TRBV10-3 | AISDPADSDSPDGYT
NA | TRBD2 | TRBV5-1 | ASSLAGTSAVNEQF
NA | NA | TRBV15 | ATNTPGDLNTEAF
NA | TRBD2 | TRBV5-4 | ASSSGSGGATDTQY
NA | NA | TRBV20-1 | SASGVYGYT
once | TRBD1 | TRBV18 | ASSPPTGGTDTQY
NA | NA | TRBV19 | ASSPQGPGGYT
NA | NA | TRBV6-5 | ASQNNRAFGPEAF